Listed here is a single T cell receptor (beta chain). This CDR3 spans 14 amino acids. V was pared by 3 bases and J by 7 bases, with 15 bases between. The germline V gene encodes CDR1 SGHTA and CDR2 FQGNSA. Clones were sequenced by immunoSEQ multiplex PCR, and TCRdb holds only the in-frame ones, with some missing. The data hold 150,000 to 200,000 clones, with less than 90% observed a single time. The data stem from a study of blood T cell repertoires in COVID-19. Assignments of participants to cohorts depended upon their own reported clinical history. This sequence joins TRBV7-2 and TRBJ1-2; maybe TRBD1 (6 bases). What was sequenced was PBMCs or T cells enriched from blood (not recorded which). This receptor was taken from a woman younger than 45 who had been exposed to COVID-19. CDR3 sequence: CASSLRTEGFGYTF. Written as DNA, the CDR3 is TGTGCCAGCAGCTTGAGGACAGAGGGGTTTGGCTACACCTTC. The complete variable domain, with remaining parts taken from reference TRBV7-2 and TRBJ1-2, reads GAGVSQSPSNKVTEKGKDVELRCDPISGHTALYWYRQSLGQGLEFLIYFQGNSAPDKSGLPSDRFSAERTGGSVSTLTIQRTQQEDSAVYLCASSLRTEGFGYTFGSGTRLTVV.